Sequencing of this T cell receptor (beta chain) was carried out in a study of blood T cell repertoires in COVID-19. Study-level information: The cDNA or gDNA used as material had been derived from T cells, B-cell-depleted T cells, or PBMCs.

Enrollees, roughly 18 to 89 years old, lived in about two dozen US areas. Two consecutive negative NP/OP PCR tests, clearance, or resolved symptoms defined Cohort 3 recovery. This CDR3 is built from 15 residues. V was shortened by 2 bases and J by 0 bases, with 10 bases between the two germline ends. Germline lookup yields CDR1 SGHRS and CDR2 YFSETQ. In the source study's methods: Reference gene primer amplification gave estimated nucleated cell counts. Only in-frame clones appear in the TCRdb table, and some are missing; sequencing was by immunoSEQ multiplex PCR. V and J calls plus clone size are reproduced from that table; the DNA served to infer D and trimming. The table has some 150,000 clones, 89% seen once.

The genes are TRBV5-1 and TRBJ2-3; possible D gene TRBD2, 6 bases. The receptor's source is a woman younger than 35 who had recovered from COVID-19. Source material: PBMCs or T cells enriched from blood (not recorded which). The CDR3 nucleotides are TGCGCCAGCAGCTTCCAGCTAGCGAGCACAGATACGCAGTATTTT. Translation gives CASSFQLASTDTQYF.